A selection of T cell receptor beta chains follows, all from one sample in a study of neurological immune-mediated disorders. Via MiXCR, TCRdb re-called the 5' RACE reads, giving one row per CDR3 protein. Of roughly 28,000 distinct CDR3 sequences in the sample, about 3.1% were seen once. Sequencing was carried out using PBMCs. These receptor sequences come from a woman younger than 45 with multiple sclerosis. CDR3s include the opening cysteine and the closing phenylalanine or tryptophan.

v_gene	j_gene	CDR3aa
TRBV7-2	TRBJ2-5	CASSSPAGLQETQYF
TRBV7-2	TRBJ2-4	CASSPTSVVKNIQYF
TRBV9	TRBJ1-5	CASKGGGYSNQPQHF
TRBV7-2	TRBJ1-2	CASSLDGAYGYTF
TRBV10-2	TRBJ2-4	CASSGVNRGQNIQYF
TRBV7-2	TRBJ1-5	CASSFRSGVDSNQPQHF
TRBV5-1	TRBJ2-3	CASSSQTQQGTADTQYF
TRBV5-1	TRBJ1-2	CASSFVPGDYGYTF
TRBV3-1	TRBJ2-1	CASSQAGLGYEQFF
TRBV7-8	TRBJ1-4	CASSLGTAEKLFF
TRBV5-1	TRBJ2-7	CASSLIGREQYF
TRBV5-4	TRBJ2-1	CASSFFGGAFDEQFF
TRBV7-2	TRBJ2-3	CASSLLSRKLAGGGDTQYF
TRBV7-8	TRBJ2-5	CASSTIAEETQYF
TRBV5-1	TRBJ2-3	CASSPKGGFDSDTQYF
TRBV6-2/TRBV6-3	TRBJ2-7	CASSDPGRGSYEQYF
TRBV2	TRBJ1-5	CASSDGGKSNQPQHF
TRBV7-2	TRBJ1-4	CASSSRAGGNEKLFF
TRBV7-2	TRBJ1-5	CASSARAGAGNQPQHF
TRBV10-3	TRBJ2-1	CAISQNNEQFF
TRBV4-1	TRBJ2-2	CASNGRVNTGELFF
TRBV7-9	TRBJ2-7	CASSNTAAEQYF
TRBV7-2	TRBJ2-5	CASRRQGAIQETQYF
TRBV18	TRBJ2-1	CASSPIPSGSLEQFF
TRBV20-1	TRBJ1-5	CSAPTQTGHNQPQNF
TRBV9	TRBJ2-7	CASSVEWLGGTGTYEQYF
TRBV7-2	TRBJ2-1	CASSLQRYNEQFF
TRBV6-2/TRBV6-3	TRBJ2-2	CASSSAGRNTGELFF
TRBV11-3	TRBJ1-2	CASSLGLDGYTF
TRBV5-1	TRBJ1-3	CASSLGSGVGNTIYF
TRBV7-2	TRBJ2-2	CASSRTGGELFF
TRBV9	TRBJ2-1	CASSAQGWGDNEQFF
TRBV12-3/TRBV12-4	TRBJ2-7	CASSLRTRLQQYF
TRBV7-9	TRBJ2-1	CASSLDPNEQFF
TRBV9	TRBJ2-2	CASSAPGLTNTGELFF
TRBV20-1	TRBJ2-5	CSARVGHETQYF
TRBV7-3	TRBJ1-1	CASSLGGGGTEAFF
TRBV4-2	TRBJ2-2	CASSQETSGSGELFF
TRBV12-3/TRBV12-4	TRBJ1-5	CASSDRALSNQPQNF
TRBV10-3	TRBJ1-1	CAISLQGNTEAFF
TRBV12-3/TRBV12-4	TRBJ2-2	CASSFSGRGTGELFF
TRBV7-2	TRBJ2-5	CASSLDKSFSSRF